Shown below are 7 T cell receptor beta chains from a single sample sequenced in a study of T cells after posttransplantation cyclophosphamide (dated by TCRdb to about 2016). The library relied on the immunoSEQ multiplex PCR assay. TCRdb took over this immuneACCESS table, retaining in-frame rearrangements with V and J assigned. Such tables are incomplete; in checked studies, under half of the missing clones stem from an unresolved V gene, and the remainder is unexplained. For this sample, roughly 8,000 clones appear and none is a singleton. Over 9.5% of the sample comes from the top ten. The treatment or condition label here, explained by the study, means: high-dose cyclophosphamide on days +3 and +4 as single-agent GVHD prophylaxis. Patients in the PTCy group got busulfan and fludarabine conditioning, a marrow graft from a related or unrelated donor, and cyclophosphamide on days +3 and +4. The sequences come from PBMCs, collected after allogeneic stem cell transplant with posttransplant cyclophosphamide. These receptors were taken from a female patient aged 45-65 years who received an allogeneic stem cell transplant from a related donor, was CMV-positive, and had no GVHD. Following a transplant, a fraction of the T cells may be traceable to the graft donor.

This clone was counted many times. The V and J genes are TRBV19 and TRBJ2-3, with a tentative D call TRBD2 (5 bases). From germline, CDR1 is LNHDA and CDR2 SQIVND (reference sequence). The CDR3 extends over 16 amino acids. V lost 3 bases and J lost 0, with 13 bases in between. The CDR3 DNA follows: TGTGCCAGTAGTATTCGGCGGGTGTTAAGCACAGATACGCAGTATTTT. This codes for CASSIRRVLSTDTQYF. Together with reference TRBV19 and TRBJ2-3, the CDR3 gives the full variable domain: DGGITQSPKYLFRKEGQNVTLSCEQNLNHDAMYWYRQDPGQGLRLIYYSQIVNDFQKGDIAEGYSVSREKKESFPLTVTSAQKNPTAFYLCASSIRRVLSTDTQYFGPGTRLTVL.

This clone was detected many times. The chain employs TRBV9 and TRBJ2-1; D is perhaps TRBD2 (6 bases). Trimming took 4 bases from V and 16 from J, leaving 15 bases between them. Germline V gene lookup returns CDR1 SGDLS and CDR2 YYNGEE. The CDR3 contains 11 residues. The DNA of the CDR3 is TGTGCCAGCAGCCGGGACTCCCTACAATTCTTC. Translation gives CASSRDSLQFF.

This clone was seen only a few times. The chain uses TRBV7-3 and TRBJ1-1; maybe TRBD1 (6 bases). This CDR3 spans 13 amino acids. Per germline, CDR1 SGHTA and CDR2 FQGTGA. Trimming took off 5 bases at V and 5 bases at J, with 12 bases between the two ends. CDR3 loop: CASSLQGRTEAFF. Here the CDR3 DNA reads TGTGCCAGCAGCCTACAGGGCCGAACTGAAGCTTTCTTT.

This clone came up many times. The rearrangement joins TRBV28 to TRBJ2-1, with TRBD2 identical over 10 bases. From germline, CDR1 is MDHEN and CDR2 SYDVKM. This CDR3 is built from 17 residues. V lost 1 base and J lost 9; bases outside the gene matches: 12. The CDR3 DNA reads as TGTGCCAGCAGTTTATACCCCCCCTCTAGCGGGAGAGTTGAGCAGTTCTTC. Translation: CASSLYPPSSGRVEQFF.

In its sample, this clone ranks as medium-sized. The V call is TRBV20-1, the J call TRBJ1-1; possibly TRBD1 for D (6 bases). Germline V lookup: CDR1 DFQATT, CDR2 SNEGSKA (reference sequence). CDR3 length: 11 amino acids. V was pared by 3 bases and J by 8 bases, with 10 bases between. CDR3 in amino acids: CSASRGEEAFF. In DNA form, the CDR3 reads TGCAGTGCTAGCAGGGGCGAAGAAGCTTTCTTT.

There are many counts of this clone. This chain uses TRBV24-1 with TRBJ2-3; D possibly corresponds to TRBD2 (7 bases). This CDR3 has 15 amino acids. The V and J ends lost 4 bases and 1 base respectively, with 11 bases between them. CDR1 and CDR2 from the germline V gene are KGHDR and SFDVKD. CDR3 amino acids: CATSEGGAGTDTQYF. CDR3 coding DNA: TGTGCCACCAGTGAAGGGGGGGCTGGCACAGATACGCAGTATTTT.

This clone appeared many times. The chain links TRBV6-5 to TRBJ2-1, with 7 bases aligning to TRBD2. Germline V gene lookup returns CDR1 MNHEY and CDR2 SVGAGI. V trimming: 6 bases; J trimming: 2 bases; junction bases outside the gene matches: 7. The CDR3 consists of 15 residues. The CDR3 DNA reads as TGTGCCAGCAGGCAGGGAAGCGGGGCCTACAATGAGCAGTTCTTC. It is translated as CASRQGSGAYNEQFF.